These 31 T cell receptor beta chains share one sample of origin, sequenced in a study of identical twins' blood T cells. TCRdb called the 5' RACE reads again in MiXCR, with one record for every CDR3 protein. The sample contains hundreds of thousands of distinct CDR3 sequences, 28% of which appear only once. The sample was PBMCs. The receptors derive from a woman between 18 and 49 years old in good health.

The V gene is TRBV11-2, the J gene TRBJ2-7, with 12 bases aligning to TRBD2. Germline V gene sequence: CDR1 SGHAT, CDR2 FQNNGV. J gave up 3 bases and V 3 bases, and 3 bases lay outside the gene matches. The length of the CDR3 is 15 residues. CDR3 sequence (DNA): TGTGCCAGCAGCTTCGGACTAGCGGGGAACTACGAGCAGTACTTC. Translated: CASSFGLAGNYEQYF.

This chain joins TRBV12-3 or TRBV12-4 and TRBJ1-1, with D perhaps TRBD1 (6 bases). This CDR3 comprises 15 residues. V was clipped by 4 bases and J by 1 base, with 13 bases between them. This chain's CDR3 is CASSSKTGENTEAFF. CDR3 sequence (DNA): TGTGCCAGCAGTTCGAAGACAGGAGAGAACACTGAAGCTTTCTTT.

Remarks on this clonotype: An end of the junction differs from the germline gene, which may be a read error. V usage is TRBV6-6 and J usage is TRBJ1-1; 12 nucleotides line up with TRBD1. The CDR3 has 15 amino acids. Germline CDR1 MNHNY, CDR2 SVGAGI (reference sequence). CDR3 nucleotides: TGTGCCAGCAGTTACGGGACAGGGGGCACGACTGAAGCTTCCTTT. The encoded protein is CASSYGTGGTTEASF.

This chain connects TRBV5-1 to TRBJ2-2; 9 bases are shared with TRBD1. The length of the CDR3 is 15 residues. Germline trimming cut 2 bases from V and 5 bases from J; bases unmatched to any gene: 4. Germline V CDR1 and CDR2: SGHRS, YFSETQ. CDR3 sequence (DNA): TGCGCCAGCAGCTTTACCGGACAGGGGACCGGGGAGCTGTTTTTT. Residues: CASSFTGQGTGELFF.

V is TRBV5-1 and J is TRBJ2-2; 9 bases are a match to TRBD2. The J segment lost 4 bases and the V segment lost 1 base, leaving 14 bases of the junction unmatched. This CDR3 has 19 amino acids. Germline V lookup: CDR1 SGHRS, CDR2 YFSETQ. DNA of the CDR3: TGCGCCAGCAGCTTGAGGCTAGCGGGACCCTTACGGGGCACCGGGGAGCTGTTTTTT. This codes for CASSLRLAGPLRGTGELFF.

The rearrangement links TRBV3-1 to TRBJ1-6; perhaps TRBD1 as D (5 bases). Germline CDR1 is LGHDT and CDR2 is YNNKEL (reference sequence). This CDR3 comprises 16 residues. The V and J ends lost 1 base and 0 bases respectively, with 7 bases between them. The CDR3 DNA reads as TGTGCCAGCAGCCAAGGGGGGAGCTCCTATAATTCACCCCTCCACTTT. Amino acids: CASSQGGSSYNSPLHF.

This clonotype was seen only a few times. The rearrangement links TRBV12-3 or TRBV12-4 to TRBJ1-1; D is uncertain. V lost 10 bases and J 0 bases, leaving 15 bases between the germline ends. This CDR3 is 14 amino acids long. DNA for the CDR3: TGTGCCACCAAAAAGGCGCCGTTGAACACTGAAGCTTTCTTT. Its protein is CATKKAPLNTEAFF.

The J gene is TRBJ1-3, the V gene TRBV20-1; D is undetermined. The germline gives CDR1 DFQATT, CDR2 SNEGSKA (reference sequence). V dropped 2 bases and J dropped 0 bases, with 8 bases sitting between them. CDR3 length: 14 amino acids. The CDR3 here is CSARIRNSGNTIYF. DNA for the CDR3: TGCAGTGCTAGAATCCGTAACTCTGGAAACACCATATATTTT.

This CDR3 reads CASSISEGNGPQHF. CDR3 in DNA: TGTGCCAGTAGTATTAGCGAGGGGAATGGGCCCCAGCATTTT. The chain joins TRBV19 to TRBJ1-5, with a weak D call TRBD1 (5 bases). The CDR3 contains 14 residues. From germline, CDR1 is LNHDA and CDR2 SQIVND (reference sequence). V dropped 3 bases and J dropped 9 bases, with 15 bases sitting between them.

The chain recombines TRBV5-1 with TRBJ1-4; no reliable D call. V shed 0 bases and J shed 8 bases, with 14 bases lying between them. Germline CDR1 is SGHRS and CDR2 is YFSETQ. CDR3 length: 15 residues. The CDR3 sequence: CASSLVGASQEKLFF. The CDR3 DNA reads as TGCGCCAGCAGCTTGGTAGGAGCCTCCCAGGAAAAACTGTTTTTT.

The rearrangement links TRBV5-5 to TRBJ1-2; D is possibly TRBD1 (5 bases). Germline CDR1 is SGHKS and CDR2 is YYEKEE (reference sequence). Trimming stripped 0 bases from V and 14 bases from J, with 17 bases between. This CDR3 has 13 amino acids. The CDR3 loop reads CASSLGQSVENTF. The CDR3 DNA follows: TGTGCCAGCAGCTTGGGACAGTCCGTCGAAAATACCTTC.

For the CDR3, the DNA is TGCAGTGCTAGAGATCAGGTGGGGGAGCAGTACTTC. It yields the protein CSARDQVGEQYF. The V and J genes are TRBV20-1 and TRBJ2-7; D is undetermined. V lost 0 bases and J lost 7, with 10 bases in between. CDR3 length: 12 residues. Per the germline V gene, CDR1 is DFQATT and CDR2 is SNEGSKA (reference sequence).

The table lists this clonotype with a few counts. The chain combines TRBV5-1 with TRBJ2-1, with 12 positions matching TRBD2. Germline V gene sequence: CDR1 SGHRS, CDR2 YFSETQ. V lost 3 bases to trimming and J lost 6 bases; unmatched junction nucleotides: 7. The CDR3 is 16 amino acids. The CDR3 here is CASSSLLTSGSNEQFF. The CDR3 DNA is TGCGCCAGCAGCTCTCTATTGACTAGCGGGAGCAATGAGCAGTTCTTC.

The rearrangement links TRBV4-3 to TRBJ2-3; no clear D. This CDR3 has 13 amino acids. Germline-derived CDR1 and CDR2 are LGHNA and YSLEER. The ends were cut back, 0 bases at V and 5 bases at J, with 6 bases in the middle. CDR3 coding DNA: TGCGCCAGCAGCCAAGATCTGCAAGATACGCAGTATTTT. As protein: CASSQDLQDTQYF.

This clonotype has just one count. The chain couples TRBV12-3 or TRBV12-4 to TRBJ1-6, with D possibly matching TRBD1 (6 bases). CDR3 size: 14 residues. Between the trimmed V and J ends, which lost 3 bases and 6 bases, there was a span of 9 bases. The CDR3 DNA reads TGTGCCAGCAGTTTTAGGGGGTGTAATTCACCCCTCCACTTT. It specifies CASSFRGCNSPLHF.

The chain employs TRBV7-2 and TRBJ1-4; possible D gene TRBD1, 5 bases. Germline V gene data show CDR1 as SGHTA and CDR2 as FQGNSA. The CDR3 spans 15 residues. V dropped 2 bases and J dropped 8 bases, with 15 bases sitting between them. The CDR3 reads CASSLMQGVKEKLFF. Here the CDR3 DNA reads TGTGCCAGCAGCTTAATGCAGGGAGTTAAGGAAAAACTGTTTTTT.

In regard to this clonotype: This sequence may be a read error, since a much larger clone differs from it by one base. The chain combines TRBV5-1 with TRBJ2-2; 11 nucleotides align to TRBD2. The CDR3 runs 16 residues. The V and J ends lost 6 bases and 1 base, in that order; junction bases with no gene match: 5. Germline lookup yields CDR1 SGHRS and CDR2 YFSETQ. The CDR3 here is CASIAGLAVNTGELFF. The CDR3 coding sequence is TGCGCCAGCATCGCGGGACTAGCGGTGAACACCGGGGAGCTGTTTTTT.

The chain links TRBV18 to TRBJ2-1, with TRBD2 matching 9 bases. In germline, CDR1 is KGHSH, CDR2 LQKENI. The length of the CDR3 is 16 residues. J lost 1 base, V lost 3 bases, and 4 bases had no gene match. The CDR3 reads CASSPASGASYNEQFF. CDR3 nucleotides: TGTGCCAGCTCACCGGCTAGCGGGGCATCCTACAATGAGCAGTTCTTC. The variable domain in full, completed from reference TRBV18 and TRBJ2-1, reads NAGVMQNPRHLVRRRGQEARLRCSPMKGHSHVYWYRQLPEEGLKFMVYLQKENIIDESGMPKERFSAEFPKEGPSILRIQQVVRGDSAAYFCASSPASGASYNEQFFGPGTRLTVL.

This clonotype was recorded a few times. The gene calls are TRBV5-6 and TRBJ2-1, with a tentative D call TRBD1 (6 bases). This CDR3 has 13 residues. V gave up 0 bases and J gave up 8 bases, with 9 bases separating them. CDR1 is SGHDT, CDR2 YYEEEE, per germline. The CDR3 nucleotides read TGTGCCAGCAGCTTGGTACAGGGCCATGAGCAGTTCTTC. Translation: CASSLVQGHEQFF.

This clonotype was found a few times. The chain has TRBV27 and TRBJ2-7; 12 bases align to TRBD2. CDR3 length: 15 residues. J lost 4 bases, V lost 5 bases, and 6 bases had no gene match. Germline lookup yields CDR1 MNHEY and CDR2 SMNVEV (reference sequence). CDR3 loop: CASSLRTSGIYEQYF. Written as DNA, the CDR3 is TGTGCCAGCAGTCTCCGGACTAGCGGGATTTACGAGCAGTACTTC.

This clonotype has only a few counts. The rearrangement joins TRBV29-1 to TRBJ2-2; possible D gene TRBD2, 5 bases. Germline CDR1 SQVTM, CDR2 ANQGSEA. The CDR3 consists of 13 residues. The V and J ends lost 6 bases and 2 bases respectively, with 10 bases between them. DNA for the CDR3: TGCAGCGTCCGGACTGATAACACCGGGGAGCTGTTTTTT. Its protein is CSVRTDNTGELFF.

J is TRBJ1-1 and V is TRBV29-1; D is unclear. CDR3 size: 16 residues. Germline assignment: CDR1 SQVTM and CDR2 ANQGSEA. Trimming removed 6 bases from V and 3 bases from J, with 23 bases in between. The CDR3 DNA follows: TGCAGCGTCACTGCCCCTCCACAAACCTTGGACACTGAAGCTTTCTTT. Translation gives CSVTAPPQTLDTEAFF. Based on the CDR3 plus reference TRBV29-1 and TRBJ1-1, the full variable domain is SAVISQKPSRDICQRGTSLTIQCQVDSQVTMMFWYRQQPGQSLTLIATANQGSEATYESGFVIDKFPISRPNLTFSTLTVSNMSPEDSSIYLCSVTAPPQTLDTEAFFGQGTRLTVV.

The chain combines TRBV28 with TRBJ1-2; D not certain. V was clipped by 4 bases and J by 6 bases, with 9 bases between them. This CDR3 contains 12 residues. Germline V gene sequence: CDR1 MDHEN, CDR2 SYDVKM. The CDR3 protein is CASSCGGHGYTF. The DNA for the CDR3 is TGTGCCAGCAGTTGCGGCGGACATGGCTACACCTTC.

In its sample, this clonotype was seen a few times. The chain is built from TRBV11-3 and TRBJ1-1; D gene uncertain. This CDR3 region has 13 residues. V was clipped by 4 bases and J by 5 bases, with 11 bases between them. The V gene's germline CDR1 is SGHNT and CDR2 YENEEA. The CDR3 sequence: CASSSSLETEAFF. The CDR3 DNA follows: TGTGCCAGCAGCTCCTCCCTTGAGACTGAAGCTTTCTTT.

The V and J genes are TRBV20-1 and TRBJ1-1; tentatively, D is TRBD1 (6 bases). CDR1 DFQATT and CDR2 SNEGSKA come from the germline V gene (reference sequence). The CDR3 loop spans 12 amino acids. V was shortened by 6 bases and J by 6 bases, with 14 bases between the two germline ends. The CDR3 DNA reads as TGCAGTGCCTATGGGGGCCGGGCTGAAGCTTTCTTT. It translates to CSAYGGRAEAFF.

On this clonotype: This could be a read error, since a much larger clone is one nucleotide away. The chain employs TRBV6-4 and TRBJ2-3, with D perhaps TRBD1 (5 bases). CDR3 length: 13 amino acids. CDR1 and CDR2 from the germline V gene are MRHNA and SNTAGT. CDR3 DNA sequence: TGTGCCAGCAGTTTCGACAGCACAGGTACGCAGTATTTT. Its protein is CASSFDSTGTQYF.

The chain uses TRBV11-2 and TRBJ2-5; 8 bases match TRBD2. The CDR3 covers 19 residues. Trimming cost V 1 base and J 4 bases; bases outside gene matches: 17. Germline values: CDR1 SGHAT, CDR2 FQNNGV. The CDR3 DNA follows: TGTGCCAGCAGCTTAGGACTACCTCGGGGAGCGGGAGCCCTAGAGACCCAGTACTTC. This sequence encodes CASSLGLPRGAGALETQYF.

This clonotype has only a few counts. The genes are TRBV20-1 and TRBJ1-2; D not certain. CDR3 length equals 14 residues. Trimming stripped 0 bases from V and 7 bases from J, with 15 bases between. Looked up from germline, CDR1 is DFQATT and CDR2 is SNEGSKA (reference sequence). CDR3 loop: CSARDLSINPGYTF. The CDR3 nucleotides are TGCAGTGCTAGAGATCTGTCCATCAACCCTGGCTACACCTTC.

This clonotype was observed at least ten times. The gene calls are TRBV12-3 or TRBV12-4 and TRBJ2-2; D ambiguous. There are 11 residues in the CDR3. V was cut by 5 bases and J by 5 bases, with 3 bases left in between. CDR3 DNA: TGTGCCAGCAGTAGAACCGGGGAGCTGTTTTTT. It codes for CASSRTGELFF.

This clonotype has ten or more counts. This chain links TRBV5-1 with TRBJ1-1; D is perhaps TRBD1 (5 bases). Trimming took off 3 bases at V and 5 bases at J, with 14 bases between the two ends. The germline V gene encodes CDR1 SGHRS and CDR2 YFSETQ. The CDR3 spans 14 residues. CDR3 residues: CASSYAPGTTEAFF. CDR3 in DNA: TGCGCCAGCAGCTATGCCCCCGGGACGACTGAAGCTTTCTTT.

In this sample, this clonotype turned up a few times. The gene calls are TRBV3-1 and TRBJ1-2; D gene unclear. V lost 2 bases to trimming and J lost 4 bases, with 8 bases between them. The CDR3 covers 13 residues. Germline assignment: CDR1 LGHDT and CDR2 YNNKEL (reference sequence). DNA for the CDR3: TGTGCCAGCAGCCAAAACCCAAGCTATGGCTACACCTTC. Translation gives CASSQNPSYGYTF.